Listed below are T cell receptor beta chains from one sample, sequenced in a study of beta chain features in type 1 diabetes. Repertoires were generated with immunoSEQ multiplex PCR, while TCRdb's copy carries only in-frame clones and drops some. Found here are roughly 230,000 clones, about a tenth of them singletons; the top ten hold roughly 0.017%. The sequenced sample was naive CD4+ T cells from blood. These receptor sequences come from a man in his thirties or forties with type 1 diabetes. Each CDR3 is given with its conserved first and last residue. The order of the fields is D gene, J gene, V gene, CDR3 protein. The D gene is left open where the match is weak.

D: TRBD1
J: TRBJ1-5
V: TRBV6-5
CDR3: CASSYGGQQPQHF

D: -
J: TRBJ2-4
V: TRBV19
CDR3: CASSTSKNIQYF

D: -
J: TRBJ2-7
V: TRBV18
CDR3: CASSPRGSRSSYEQYF

D: -
J: TRBJ2-2
V: TRBV5-5
CDR3: CASSPGQGPGELFF

D: -
J: TRBJ1-1
V: TRBV6-5
CDR3: CASSYPGGSAEAFF

D: TRBD2
J: TRBJ2-1
V: TRBV4-2
CDR3: CASSQGLAGISYNEQFF

D: -
J: TRBJ1-5
V: TRBV15
CDR3: CATSRDGGRGNQPQHF

D: TRBD1
J: TRBJ2-6
V: TRBV7-3
CDR3: CASSTGGSSGANVLTF

D: -
J: TRBJ1-6
V: TRBV11-2
CDR3: CASSVSNSPLHF

D: -
J: TRBJ1-5
V: TRBV2
CDR3: CASTGGGGQPQHF

D: TRBD1
J: TRBJ2-1
V: TRBV5-1
CDR3: CASSLMGYRGLGNEQFF

D: TRBD1
J: TRBJ1-6
V: TRBV5-1
CDR3: CASSPGTADSYNSPLHF

D: TRBD1
J: TRBJ2-1
V: TRBV7-2
CDR3: CASGRPGQAYNEQFF

D: -
J: TRBJ1-5
V: TRBV30
CDR3: CAWSVQSDSLRNQPQHF

D: TRBD1
J: TRBJ2-7
V: TRBV29-1
CDR3: CSGGQPNEQYF

D: -
J: TRBJ2-7
V: TRBV7-9
CDR3: CASSLRGSGAEQYF

D: TRBD1
J: TRBJ2-1
V: TRBV7-9
CDR3: CASSALTGKGYNEQFF

D: -
J: TRBJ2-7
V: TRBV7-9
CDR3: CASSFSSYEQYF

D: TRBD2
J: TRBJ2-1
V: TRBV9
CDR3: CASSRTSGGFNEQFF

D: TRBD2
J: TRBJ2-5
V: TRBV7-9
CDR3: CASSPTSGGRTGYF

D: TRBD1
J: TRBJ1-3
V: TRBV5-4
CDR3: CASSLGQGVAGNTIYF

D: TRBD2
J: TRBJ2-7
V: TRBV10-3
CDR3: CAISEGLAGAHEQYF

D: -
J: TRBJ2-5
V: TRBV5-1
CDR3: CASGHETQYF

D: -
J: TRBJ2-2
V: TRBV9
CDR3: CASSVTSSSSGELFF

D: TRBD1
J: TRBJ2-5
V: TRBV28
CDR3: CASSAPGTGAQETQYF

D: TRBD2
J: TRBJ2-3
V: TRBV29-1
CDR3: CSVGLDTDTQYF

D: -
J: TRBJ1-5
V: TRBV23-1
CDR3: CASSQCNRRDSNQPQHF